This passage covers 30 T cell receptor beta chains from one sample sequenced in a study of T cell repertoires in cytomegalovirus infection. TCRdb ran MiXCR on the reads and lists one entry per CDR3 protein. This sample has around 260,000 distinct CDR3 sequences, with approximately 8.3% found just once. Sequencing was performed on PBMCs. These receptors were obtained from a human donor in good health (CMV status not recorded). Some clones in this sample may be carry-over from other donors' samples.

This clonotype was recorded many times. This chain connects TRBV7-9 to TRBJ1-1; D may be TRBD1 (5 bases). The CDR3 consists of 13 residues. CDR1 is SEHNR and CDR2 is FQNEAQ in the germline V gene (reference sequence). The V and J ends lost 4 bases and 12 bases respectively, with 18 bases between them. The CDR3 DNA is TGTGCCAGCAGCTACCTGACAGACCCGGAAACTTTCTTT. Translation gives CASSYLTDPETFF.

The sample holds a few counts of this clonotype. The rearrangement links TRBV20-1 to TRBJ1-6; D gene uncertain. The CDR3 totals 16 residues. The germline CDR1 and CDR2 sequences are DFQATT and SNEGSKA (reference sequence). Between the trimmed V and J ends, which lost 3 bases and 2 bases, there was a span of 14 bases. CDR3 nucleotide sequence: TGCAGTGCTAGGCCCCCTGGCGGGACCTATAATTCACCCCTCCACTTT. Translation gives CSARPPGGTYNSPLHF.

This clonotype showed up many times. The V call is TRBV6-6, the J call TRBJ2-1, with 8 bases aligning to TRBD1. Germline values: CDR1 MNHNY, CDR2 SVGAGI (reference sequence). There are 16 residues in the CDR3. With V trimmed by 5 bases and J by 1 base, 7 bases remained unmatched. The DNA of the CDR3 is TGTGCCAGCAGTCCCGGACAGGGTAGTTCCTACAATGAGCAGTTCTTC. Its translation: CASSPGQGSSYNEQFF.

The V and J genes are TRBV20-1 and TRBJ1-1, with a weak D call TRBD1 (6 bases). This CDR3 spans 12 amino acids. Trimming pared 0 bases from V and 8 bases from J, leaving 10 bases between. Germline CDR1 and CDR2: DFQATT and SNEGSKA (reference sequence). CDR3 residues: CSAREPGTEAFF. The CDR3 nucleotides are TGCAGTGCTAGAGAGCCCGGGACAGAAGCTTTCTTT.

The chain couples TRBV27 to TRBJ1-5; 12 bases line up with TRBD1. The CDR3 is 16 amino acids. Trimming took 2 bases from V and 6 from J; bases not matched to a gene: 5. CDR1 and CDR2 from the germline V gene are MNHEY and SMNVEV (reference sequence). CDR3 DNA sequence: TGTGCCAGCAGTTTAGGGGGACAGGGGGCAAGTCAGCCCCAGCATTTT. Amino acid sequence: CASSLGGQGASQPQHF.

This clonotype was counted at least ten times. The gene calls are TRBV7-2 and TRBJ2-7; possibly TRBD2 for D (7 bases). CDR3 size: 14 residues. Germline values: CDR1 SGHTA, CDR2 FQGNSA. V was cut by 1 base and J by 6 bases, with 13 bases left in between. The CDR3 region is CASSLGGGPGEQYF. For the CDR3, the DNA is TGTGCCAGCAGCTTAGGGGGGGGGCCGGGCGAGCAGTACTTC.

Many counts were recorded for this clonotype. The genes are TRBV7-2 and TRBJ2-4, with 10 bases matching TRBD2. Germline loops: CDR1 SGHTA, CDR2 FQGNSA. The CDR3 length is 17 residues. The junction had 7 bases not matched to a gene; V was cut back by 0 bases and J by 5 bases. The CDR3 sequence is CASSLAPASGSQNIQYF. Written as DNA, the CDR3 is TGTGCCAGCAGCTTAGCCCCGGCTAGCGGGAGCCAAAACATTCAGTACTTC.

Ten or more counts support this clonotype. The chain couples TRBV7-2 to TRBJ2-3; 9 bases agree with TRBD2. Germline V lookup: CDR1 SGHTA, CDR2 FQGNSA. The CDR3 runs to 18 residues. J lost 5 bases, V lost 2 bases, and 14 bases had no gene match. CDR3 sequence reads: CASSLSSASGTRRDTQYF. CDR3 DNA sequence: TGTGCCAGCAGCTTAAGTTCGGCTAGCGGGACGAGGAGAGATACGCAGTATTTT.

This clonotype was counted at least ten times. This chain links TRBV7-2 with TRBJ1-2; D unclear. CDR1 SGHTA and CDR2 FQGNSA come from the germline V gene. This CDR3 is 13 amino acids long. The ends were cut back, 1 base at V and 6 bases at J, with 9 bases in the middle. The CDR3 loop reads CASSLGSGHGYTF. CDR3 nucleotides: TGTGCCAGCAGCTTAGGGTCAGGACATGGCTACACCTTC.

This clonotype was seen ten or more times. The J gene is TRBJ1-1, the V gene TRBV6-5; 7 bases are shared with TRBD1. CDR1 and CDR2 (germline): MNHEY, SVGAGI. J gave up 6 bases and V 2 bases, and 3 bases lay outside the gene matches. This CDR3 region has 13 residues. As DNA, the CDR3 is TGTGCCAGCAGTTACGGGACAGCCGCTGAAGCTTTCTTT. As protein: CASSYGTAAEAFF.

The rearrangement links TRBV7-9 to TRBJ1-1; D uncertain. The CDR3 contains 13 residues. Germline V gene lookup returns CDR1 SEHNR and CDR2 FQNEAQ (reference sequence). Trimming left V 6 bases short and J 2 bases short, with 10 bases between. The CDR3, as DNA: TGTGCCAGCAGACCCCAAGAAAACACTGAAGCTTTCTTT. It specifies CASRPQENTEAFF.

At least ten counts were recorded for this clonotype. The rearrangement uses TRBV5-1 and TRBJ1-5, with a weak D call TRBD1 (6 bases). Germline CDR1 SGHRS, CDR2 YFSETQ. The V gene lost 0 bases and the J gene lost 5 bases, with 12 bases spanning the gap. The CDR3 spans 15 residues. This chain's CDR3 is CASSLAGQLYQPQHF. The CDR3 bases are TGCGCCAGCAGCTTGGCAGGACAGCTATATCAGCCCCAGCATTTT. Full variable domain (outside the CDR3, taken from reference TRBV5-1 and TRBJ1-5): KAGVTQTPRYLIKTRGQQVTLSCSPISGHRSVSWYQQTPGQGLQFLFEYFSETQRNKGNFPGRFSGRQFSNSRSEMNVSTLELGDSALYLCASSLAGQLYQPQHFGDGTRLSIL.

This clonotype has more than one count but fewer than ten. The chain links TRBV28 to TRBJ2-2; D call uncertain. The germline gives CDR1 MDHEN, CDR2 SYDVKM. V was clipped by 2 bases and J by 1 base, with 8 bases between them. The CDR3 consists of 15 residues. The CDR3, as DNA: TGTGCCAGCAGTTTAATTGGTCAGAACACCGGGGAGCTGTTTTTT. Translated: CASSLIGQNTGELFF.

This clonotype has ten or more counts. The chain couples TRBV29-1 to TRBJ2-7; 7 bases line up with TRBD2. Unmatched junction bases numbered 5, after V lost 5 bases and J lost 4 bases. Looked up from germline, CDR1 is SQVTM and CDR2 is ANQGSEA. This CDR3 has 12 amino acids. The CDR3, as DNA: TGCAGCGTTTGGGAGGGCGGGTACGAGCAGTACTTC. The encoded protein is CSVWEGGYEQYF.

The J gene is TRBJ2-7, the V gene TRBV28; 8 bases are a match to TRBD1. The CDR3 runs 12 residues. CDR1 and CDR2 (germline): MDHEN, SYDVKM. V shed 7 bases and J 10 bases; nucleotides not matched to a gene: 9. The CDR3 nucleotides read TGTGCCAGCACCTTCGGACAGGGAGGACAGTACTTC. This sequence encodes CASTFGQGGQYF. Looking up the rest from reference TRBV28 and TRBJ2-7 gives the full variable domain: DVKVTQSSRYLVKRTGEKVFLECVQDMDHENMFWYRQDPGLGLRLIYFSYDVKMKEKGDIPEGYSVSREKKERFSLILESASTNQTSMYLCASTFGQGGQYFGPGTRLTVT.

The chain combines TRBV14 with TRBJ1-2; D may be TRBD1 (6 bases). Trimming pared 5 bases from V and 7 bases from J, leaving 20 bases between. Germline V gives CDR1 SGHDN, CDR2 FVKESK. The CDR3 is 15 residues long. The CDR3 nucleotides read TGTGCCAGCAGCTCACCTGGGACGGGGGCGCTTGGCTACACCTTC. This sequence encodes CASSSPGTGALGYTF.

This clonotype was counted ten times or more. The V call is TRBV11-2, the J call TRBJ1-4; D uncertain. V was trimmed by 1 base and J by 0 bases, leaving 12 bases between them. The CDR3 spans 17 residues. Germline assignment: CDR1 SGHAT and CDR2 FQNNGV. CDR3 in DNA: TGTGCCAGCAGCTTAGGAAACAGCCACCCAACTAATGAAAAACTGTTTTTT. Encoded protein: CASSLGNSHPTNEKLFF.

This clonotype was seen many times. The V call is TRBV12-3 or TRBV12-4, the J call TRBJ2-4; no clear D. The CDR3 loop spans 16 amino acids. V dropped 6 bases and J dropped 0 bases, with 15 bases sitting between them. DNA for the CDR3: TGTGCCAGCAGCCCGGCAAGTCTTATAGCCAAAAACATTCAGTACTTC. Translation gives CASSPASLIAKNIQYF.

This clonotype was seen many times. This chain joins TRBV28 and TRBJ2-5; D ambiguous. Looked up from germline, CDR1 is MDHEN and CDR2 is SYDVKM. The CDR3 has 11 amino acids. Trimming took off 7 bases at V and 0 bases at J, with 3 bases between the two ends. CDR3 sequence: CASKNQETQYF. DNA of the CDR3: TGTGCCAGCAAAAACCAAGAGACCCAGTACTTC.

In its sample, this clonotype was seen many times. The CDR3 DNA follows: TGTGCCAGCAGTTTGATCTCTCGGGGAGCGGGAAAGTGGAATGAGCAGTTCTTC. Translated, it gives CASSLISRGAGKWNEQFF. The chain carries TRBV12-3 or TRBV12-4 and TRBJ2-1, with 7 nucleotides matching TRBD2. The CDR3 has 18 residues. The V segment lost 3 bases and the J segment 7 bases; nucleotides outside the gene matches: 18.

This clonotype was observed many times. The rearrangement joins TRBV10-2 to TRBJ1-5; 7 nucleotides agree with TRBD1. Losses at the gene ends were 3 bases for V and 1 base for J; bases not matched to a gene: 3. Germline V gives CDR1 WSHSY, CDR2 SAAADI. The CDR3 loop spans 15 amino acids. CDR3 DNA: TGCGCCAGCAGTGACGGGACAGCCAGCAATCAGCCCCAGCATTTT. Residues: CASSDGTASNQPQHF.

This clonotype has ten or more counts. J is TRBJ1-1 and V is TRBV4-3; maybe TRBD1 (6 bases). CDR1 is LGHNA, CDR2 YSLEER, per germline. V lost 3 bases to trimming and J lost 1 base, with 9 bases between them. The CDR3 spans 14 residues. DNA for the CDR3: TGCGCCAGCAGCCAGGGGACAACGAACACTGAAGCTTTCTTT. Amino acids: CASSQGTTNTEAFF.

There are many counts of this clonotype. This rearrangement joins TRBV7-2 to TRBJ2-7; 10 positions agree with TRBD1. The CDR3 runs 13 residues. CDR1 is SGHTA and CDR2 is FQGNSA in the germline V gene. V was clipped by 5 bases and J by 3 bases; unmatched bases: 1. This CDR3 is CASSRDRGYEQYF. The CDR3 nucleotides are TGTGCCAGCAGCCGGGACAGGGGCTACGAGCAGTACTTC.

J is TRBJ2-1 and V is TRBV19; the match to TRBD2 covers 10 bases. The V gene end was trimmed by 7 bases and the J gene end by 2 bases; junction bases not matched to a gene: 8. Germline CDR1 and CDR2: LNHDA and SQIVND (reference sequence). The CDR3 spans 16 residues. CDR3 sequence: CASTAPAGGPYNEQFF. The CDR3 DNA is TGTGCCAGTACCGCTCCAGCGGGGGGGCCCTACAATGAGCAGTTCTTC.

This clonotype has just a few counts. The chain links TRBV19 to TRBJ2-1, with 10 bases matching TRBD2. Trimming removed 5 bases from V and 2 bases from J; junction bases left unmatched: 6. Germline V lookup: CDR1 LNHDA, CDR2 SQIVND (reference sequence). The CDR3 has 16 amino acids. This chain's CDR3 is CASSVYSGGPYNEQFF. Written as DNA, the CDR3 is TGTGCCAGTAGTGTATATAGCGGGGGGCCCTACAATGAGCAGTTCTTC.

This clonotype has at least ten counts. The J gene is TRBJ1-5, the V gene TRBV7-9; D is perhaps TRBD1 (5 bases). Trimming left V 0 bases short and J 0 bases short, with 12 bases between. The CDR3 covers 17 residues. Germline V CDR1 and CDR2: SEHNR, FQNEAQ (reference sequence). As DNA, the CDR3 is TGTGCCAGCAGCTTAGCTGGGGACTGGTATAGCAATCAGCCCCAGCATTTT. Translating gives CASSLAGDWYSNQPQHF.

Many counts were recorded for this clonotype. The chain couples TRBV7-2 to TRBJ2-7; 8 nucleotides match TRBD2. The CDR3 length is 15 residues. The trim removed 1 base at V and 6 bases at J, leaving 8 bases unmatched. Per the germline V gene, CDR1 is SGHTA and CDR2 is FQGNSA. CDR3 region: CASSLGAGGAGEQYF. The CDR3 DNA reads TGTGCCAGCAGCTTAGGTGCCGGGGGGGCTGGCGAGCAGTACTTC.

For the CDR3, the DNA is TGTGCCAGCCCCCGGACACCTACCCCTGGGGCCAACGTCCTGACTTTC. Protein product: CASPRTPTPGANVLTF. The chain recombines TRBV28 with TRBJ2-6; D perhaps matches TRBD1 (5 bases). The CDR3 spans 16 residues. Trimming took off 8 bases at V and 2 bases at J, with 16 bases between the two ends. CDR1 is MDHEN, CDR2 SYDVKM, per germline.

This clonotype was seen ten or more times. The chain couples TRBV7-2 to TRBJ1-5, with no clear D. V dropped 1 base and J dropped 0 bases, with 7 bases sitting between them. This CDR3 comprises 15 residues. The germline CDR1 and CDR2 sequences are SGHTA and FQGNSA. CDR3 sequence (DNA): TGTGCCAGCAGCTTAGAGACCTATAGCAATCAGCCCCAGCATTTT. Encoded protein: CASSLETYSNQPQHF.

This clonotype occurred a few times. The chain employs TRBV28 and TRBJ2-5; D is uncertain. CDR3 length: 18 residues. Looked up from germline, CDR1 is MDHEN and CDR2 is SYDVKM. V lost 4 bases to trimming and J lost 2 bases, with 23 bases between them. The CDR3 DNA follows: TGTGCCAGCAGTTCTGCCCCCCTTCAAGGATGGAATCAAGAGACCCAGTACTTC. It translates to CASSSAPLQGWNQETQYF.